This T cell receptor (beta chain) came from a study of blood T cell repertoires in COVID-19 (dated by TCRdb to 2018 to 2021). In the study overall: The collaborator samples originated in the United States, Italy and Spain and spanned the acute and convalescent phases of COVID-19. The material from the prospective study consisted of cDNA or gDNA derived from T cells, B-cell-depleted T cells, or PBMCs. Subjects who had been exposed to COVID-19, were actively infected with it, or had recovered from it provided the deeply sampled blood TCRbeta repertoires that made up the dataset. A freely available public database, intended as a resource for researchers studying the immune response to SARS-CoV-2, is where the repertoires were released. The samples were drawn from the first 160 participants of the ongoing ImmuneRACE study and from 1,254 subjects provided by 6 global collaborators. A de-identified subject ID, COVID-19 status, age in years and sex were almost always included in the sample metadata. HLA class I and class II types, where available, came from metadata supplied by the sample provider rather than from assay-based typing. What the study reported, not specific to this receptor: How much clinical and demographic metadata was included differed by source and by participant, and the metadata was provided uncurated.

Each collaborating institution followed its own protocols to collect whole blood in K2EDTA tubes. Collaborator samples were shipped for TCRbeta analysis as frozen whole blood, isolated PBMCs, or DNA extracted from either sample type. Regarding this clone: Its antigen specificity is not known. There are no base qualities to consult, and no much larger clone falls within one base.

TCRbeta CDR3 regions were amplified from genomic DNA using the immunoSEQ Assay, a bias-controlled multiplex PCR. As for how the authors treated the data: The number of nucleated cells in each sample was estimated by amplification of reference gene primers within the assay. Sequence reads were collapsed and filtered to measure the absolute abundance of every unique TCRbeta CDR3 rearrangement. For each sample, productive Simpson clonality was calculated as the square root of Simpson's diversity index over productive rearrangements. Drawn from immuneACCESS, this table holds only the in-frame rearrangements with V and J called that TCRdb kept. Clones are partly lost; checked studies trace under half to an unresolved V gene and leave the rest unexplained. Clonal size and the V and J genes are those of that table, whereas D and trimming came from the DNA. The sample table records 150,000 to 200,000 clones; over 80% of these occur just once. Together, the top ten hold about 10% of the sample.

From its cysteine to its phenylalanine, the CDR3 spans 16 amino acids. Kept here is only the CDR3 DNA, which spans 48 bases and is read in frame from base 1. Relative to germline, V is 2 bases shorter and J is 1 base shorter, with 14 bases between their ends. The CDR1 and CDR2 encoded by the germline V gene (reference sequence) are MNHEY and SMNVEV. Sequencing was carried out using peripheral blood. This TCR was recovered from a woman of 80 years or more with active or convalescent COVID-19. Recombination connected TRBV27 to TRBJ1-1; 6 matching bases give a weak D call of TRBD1. CDR3 region: CASSLGGSASNTEAFF. DNA sequence: TGTGCCAGCAGTTTAGGGGGCTCGGCCTCGAACACTGAAGCTTTCTTT.